The 12 T cell receptor beta chains below come from one sample, sequenced in a study of blood T cell repertoires in COVID-19. The method was immunoSEQ multiplex PCR; TCRdb's version includes in-frame clones alone and lacks a portion of them. The profile shows 220,000 or so clones, around 91% of them singletons. Sequenced material: PBMCs or T cells enriched from blood (not recorded which). The receptor set was obtained from a man between 25 and 39 years old who had been exposed to COVID-19.

The gene calls are TRBV21-1 and TRBJ1-3; the table's D call of TRBD1 was not tested on the DNA. TRBV21-1 is shown as a pseudogene. CDR3 length equals 13 residues. The CDR3 DNA reads as TGTGCCAGCCCCAGGGAACCTGGAAACACCATATATTTT. Translating it yields CASPREPGNTIYF.

The chain carries TRBV27 and TRBJ1-5; 9 nucleotides align to TRBD1. The germline V gene encodes CDR1 MNHEY and CDR2 SMNVEV (reference sequence). The junction had 7 bases not matched to a gene; V was cut back by 10 bases and J by 9 bases. This CDR3 contains 12 residues. The CDR3 reads CATGTGRRPQHF. The CDR3 region has the DNA TGTGCCACCGGGACAGGGAGGAGGCCCCAGCATTTT.

This sequence joins TRBV3-1 (or the pseudogene TRBV3-2) and TRBJ1-1; TRBD1 matches at 10 bases. The trim removed 1 base at V and 4 bases at J, leaving 6 bases unmatched. Germline-derived CDR1 and CDR2 are LGHDT and YNNKEL (reference sequence). The CDR3 has 16 residues. The CDR3 loop reads CASSQGDRGVITEAFF. The CDR3, as DNA: TGTGCCAGCAGCCAAGGGGACAGGGGAGTAATCACTGAAGCTTTCTTT.

This chain uses TRBV4-1 with TRBJ2-1, with 11 bases that match TRBD2. CDR3 size: 17 residues. V shed 0 bases, J shed 7 bases, and the junction held 8 bases outside the gene matches. CDR1 is MGHRA, CDR2 YSYEKL, per germline. The CDR3 bases are TGCGCCAGCAGCCAAGATAGGCTAGCGGGGGGCTTTAATGAGCAGTTCTTC. Protein sequence: CASSQDRLAGGFNEQFF.

V usage is TRBV7-9 and J usage is TRBJ2-1; D not certain. The CDR3 runs 13 residues. Germline V gives CDR1 SEHNR, CDR2 FQNEAQ (reference sequence). V dropped 5 bases and J dropped 5 bases, with 10 bases sitting between them. This CDR3 reads CASSRNRNNEQFF. DNA of the CDR3: TGTGCCAGCAGCCGGAACAGAAACAATGAGCAGTTCTTC. The full variable domain, rest sourced from reference TRBV7-9 and TRBJ2-1, is DTGVSQNPRHKITKRGQNVTFRCDPISEHNRLYWYRQTLGQGPEFLTYFQNEAQLEKSRLLSDRFSAERPKGSFSTLEIQRTEQGDSAMYLCASSRNRNNEQFFGPGTRLTVL.

The chain carries TRBV2 and TRBJ1-2; 7 bases are shared with TRBD1. Germline-derived CDR1 and CDR2 are SNHLY and FYNNEI. The CDR3 covers 15 residues. Unmatched junction bases numbered 11, after V lost 6 bases and J lost 4 bases. CDR3 nucleotides: TGTGCCAGCAGAAACACGACAGGGATGTTCTATGGCTACACCTTC. This gives the protein CASRNTTGMFYGYTF.

This clone was observed a handful of times. The rearrangement joins TRBV10-3 to TRBJ1-4, with D possibly TRBD1 on 5 matching bases. This CDR3 has 15 amino acids. V was shortened by 10 bases and J by 7 bases, with 22 bases between the two germline ends. Germline V gives CDR1 ENHRY, CDR2 SYGVKD. CDR3 protein: CATREPWGGSEKLFF. The CDR3 DNA reads as TGTGCCACCAGGGAGCCTTGGGGAGGTAGTGAAAAACTGTTTTTT.

The J gene is TRBJ1-3, the V gene TRBV5-1, with unresolved D. Germline CDR1 and CDR2: SGHRS and YFSETQ. V was clipped by 4 bases and J by 0 bases, with 11 bases between them. The CDR3 is made up of 15 amino acids. CDR3 in DNA: TGCGCCAGCAGCCCTGACATCCGCTCTGGAAACACCATATATTTT. Encoded protein: CASSPDIRSGNTIYF.

This clone occurred once. The V and J genes are TRBV5-1 and TRBJ2-5; 9 bases are a match to TRBD2. The CDR3 totals 15 residues. Germline V gives CDR1 SGHRS, CDR2 YFSETQ. Unmatched junction bases numbered 6, after V lost 0 bases and J lost 6 bases. DNA of the CDR3: TGCGCCAGCAGCTTGGGCGGGGGGGCCGGCAAGACCCAGTACTTC. Its protein is CASSLGGGAGKTQYF.

The chain combines TRBV3-1 (or the pseudogene TRBV3-2) with TRBJ2-5; D gene unclear. V gave up 0 bases and J gave up 5 bases, with 13 bases separating them. Germline V gene data show CDR1 as LGHDT and CDR2 as YNNKEL (reference sequence). The CDR3 length is 15 residues. CDR3: CASSQDLIIRETQYF. CDR3 DNA sequence: TGTGCCAGCAGCCAAGATTTGATCATCCGGGAGACCCAGTACTTC.

The CDR3 region has the DNA TGTGCCAGCAGCTTGACAGGGAAAGGCTCACCCCTCCACTTT. It codes for CASSLTGKGSPLHF. This chain connects TRBV7-3 to TRBJ1-6, with 7 bases fitting TRBD1. Germline V lookup: CDR1 SGHTA, CDR2 FQGTGA. The V gene end was trimmed by 3 bases and the J gene end by 10 bases; junction bases not matched to a gene: 6. The CDR3 is made up of 14 amino acids.

The V call is TRBV18, the J call TRBJ2-2, with a possible D match to TRBD1 (5 bases). CDR3 length equals 15 residues. The ends were cut back, 5 bases at V and 5 bases at J, with 15 bases in the middle. Germline CDR1 is KGHSH and CDR2 is LQKENI. CDR3 sequence reads: CASSDGARSTGELFF. In nucleotides, the CDR3 is TGTGCCAGCTCAGATGGGGCTAGAAGTACCGGGGAGCTGTTTTTT.